This T cell receptor (beta chain) was sequenced in a study of shared clonotypes between healthy human individuals. Clones were read by immunoSEQ multiplex PCR, and TCRdb kept only the in-frame ones, dropping some. This table holds about 380,000 clones, about 96% found once. The CDR3 totals 15 residues. CDR1 and CDR2 (germline): SNHLY, FYNNEI. Trimming left V 0 bases short and J 3 bases short, with 12 bases between. Combining CD45RO+ cells with CCR7-negative CD45RA+ TemRA cells gave CD8 memory. This clonotype was obtained from a man aged 25-45 years in good health. The sample consisted of memory CD8+ T cells sorted from blood. As for subset: CD45RO+ cells pooled with CCR7-negative TemRA cells. The chain employs TRBV2 and TRBJ2-7, with D unclear. The DNA for the CDR3 is TGTGCCAGCAGTGAAGCGCTTCAGGACGACTACGAGCAGTACTTC. It encodes CASSEALQDDYEQYF.